The 4 T cell receptor beta chains presented below share a single source sample, sequenced in a study of blood T cell repertoires in COVID-19. Sequencing used immunoSEQ multiplex PCR; TCRdb keeps in-frame clones, though not all of them. The table lists 400,000 to 500,000 clones, around 87% of them singletons. The material sequenced was PBMCs or T cells enriched from blood (not recorded which). Receptors originate from a woman aged 40 to 55 who had recovered from COVID-19.

The chain has TRBV7-6 and TRBJ1-4; the D gene is possibly TRBD1 (5 bases). This CDR3 is 14 amino acids long. Between the trimmed V and J ends, which lost 3 bases and 4 bases, there was a span of 9 bases. Germline assignment: CDR1 SGHVS and CDR2 FNYEAQ. This CDR3 is CASSFSQGNEKLFF. The DNA for the CDR3 is TGTGCCAGCAGCTTCAGTCAGGGTAATGAAAAACTGTTTTTT. The full variable domain, completed using reference TRBV7-6 and TRBJ1-4, is GAGVSQSPRYKVTKRGQDVALRCDPISGHVSLYWYRQALGQGPEFLTYFNYEAQQDKSGLPNDRFSAERPEGSISTLTIQRTEQRDSAMYRCASSFSQGNEKLFFGSGTQLSVL.

This clone was counted between two and nine times. The genes are TRBV9 and TRBJ2-3, with TRBD1 matching 8 bases. CDR1 is SGDLS and CDR2 is YYNGEE in the germline V gene. There are 16 residues in the CDR3. Trimming removed 3 bases from V and 1 base from J; junction bases left unmatched: 7. This CDR3 is CASSGRDRFGTDTQYF. The CDR3 region has the DNA TGTGCCAGCAGCGGGAGGGACAGGTTTGGCACAGATACGCAGTATTTT.

The gene calls are TRBV2 and TRBJ1-5; possible D gene TRBD1, 5 bases. Per germline, CDR1 SNHLY and CDR2 FYNNEI. This CDR3 is built from 15 residues. Trimming pared 2 bases from V and 4 bases from J, leaving 12 bases between. CDR3 residues: CASSEWGRDNQPQHF. The CDR3 DNA reads as TGTGCCAGCAGTGAATGGGGCAGGGATAATCAGCCCCAGCATTTT.

The chain carries TRBV7-9 and TRBJ1-1; TRBD1 might be the D (5 bases). The CDR3 contains 12 residues. CDR1 and CDR2 (germline): SEHNR, FQNEAQ (reference sequence). Deletions cut 6 bases from V and 6 bases from J, with 11 bases between. Here the CDR3 reads CASRPTGAEAFF. Written as DNA, the CDR3 is TGTGCCAGCAGACCCACAGGTGCTGAAGCTTTCTTT.